A selection of T cell receptor beta chains follows, all from one sample in a study of cytomegalovirus exposure and HLA in healthy donors. Some clones are missing from TCRdb's copy, which holds only in-frame ones; the method was immunoSEQ multiplex PCR. The sample lists tens of thousands of clones; 75% to 90% were seen once. Sequencing input: PBMCs. These receptors were obtained from a woman under 30 in good health and CMV-seronegative. Both conserved end residues are part of each CDR3. A D gene is named only where the DNA matches it firmly. Only some rows state a clone size, as once, few, many or a class for expanded clones.

>-|-|TRBV4-2|TRBJ2-5
TGTGCCAGCAGCCAGGGGCCGCAAGAGACCCAGTACTTC
CASSQGPQETQYF
>-|-|TRBV7-2|TRBJ2-5
TGTGCCAGCAGCTTAGGAGGGCAAGAGACCCAGTACTTC
CASSLGGQETQYF
>-|-|TRBV7-2|TRBJ1-3
TGTGCCAGCAGCTTAGTTTGGGGGGGTGGAAACACCATATATTTT
CASSLVWGGGNTIYF
>TRBD2|-|TRBV4-2|TRBJ2-1
TGTGCCAGCAGCCAAGAGGTCCTAGCGGGGTACAATGAGCAGTTCTTC
CASSQEVLAGYNEQFF
>-|-|TRBV2|TRBJ2-1
TGTGCCAGCATGGAGGTTGAGCAGTTCTTC
CASMEVEQFF
>-|once|TRBV11-2|TRBJ2-7
TGTGCCAGCACGCTAGCAGGGGAGCTCTACGAGCAGTACTTC
CASTLAGELYEQYF
>-|-|TRBV6-5|TRBJ2-3
TGTGCCAGCAGTTATGGGCAGAGCACAGATACGCAGTATTTT
CASSYGQSTDTQYF
>TRBD1|once|TRBV10-1|TRBJ2-1
TGCGCCAGCAGTGAGTCCCCGGGTATGGGACAGGGCGCCACGGGAATCTTC
CASSESPGMGQGATGIF
>-|-|TRBV7-6|TRBJ2-1
TGTGCCAGCAGCCTGTCCCGAGGGTCGCAGTTCTTC
CASSLSRGSQFF
>TRBD2|-|TRBV9|TRBJ2-3
TGTGCCAGCAGCGGGCAAGGACTAGCGGGGCCCCCTAATACGCAGTATTTT
CASSGQGLAGPPNTQYF
>TRBD1|-|TRBV7-2|TRBJ1-5
TGTGCCAGCAGCTCGACAGGGGTTAAGCCCCAGCATTTT
CASSSTGVKPQHF
>-|-|TRBV7-7|TRBJ2-5
TGTGCTAGCAGCCCAGGGAGCGGGTACCAAGAGACCCAGTACTTC
CASSPGSGYQETQYF
>TRBD2|-|TRBV9|TRBJ2-2
TGTGCCAGCAGCGGCCCACTAGCGGGGGGGCTGGTCGGGGAGCTGTTTTTT
CASSGPLAGGLVGELFF
>-|-|TRBV6-6|TRBJ2-2
TGTGCCAGCAGTCAGAGGAGCGGGGAGCTGTTTTTT
CASSQRSGELFF
>-|once|TRBV10-2|TRBJ1-5
TGCGCCAGCAGTCAGGGATCGGATCAGCCCCAGCATTTT
CASSQGSDQPQHF
>-|-|TRBV15|TRBJ2-5
TGTGCCACCAGCGGACGGACTGGCCTAGAGACCCAGTACTTC
CATSGRTGLETQYF
>TRBD2|-|TRBV5-1|TRBJ2-2
TGCGCCAGCAGCCCCCGGACTAGCGGGAGTGGTGGGGAGCTGTTTTTT
CASSPRTSGSGGELFF
>TRBD2|-|TRBV5-1|TRBJ2-1
TGCGCCAGCAGCCAACTAGCGGGACACAACAATGAGCAGTTCTTC
CASSQLAGHNNEQFF
>-|-|TRBV18|TRBJ1-5
TGTGCCAGCGCCCGGGAGGATCAGCCCCAGCATTTT
CASAREDQPQHF
>TRBD1|once|TRBV9|TRBJ1-4
TGTGCCAGCAGCGTCGAAGGACAGGCAACTAATGAAAAACTGTTTTTT
CASSVEGQATNEKLFF
>TRBD1|-|TRBV28|TRBJ2-4
TGTGCCAGCAGTTTAGGTTTCAGGACAGGGGGCCCTAGAGCCAAAAACATTCAGTACTTC
CASSLGFRTGGPRAKNIQYF
>-|-|TRBV28|TRBJ2-2
TGTGCCAGCAGTCAGAGGGGGGAGCTGTTTTTT
CASSQRGELFF
>-|-|TRBV27|TRBJ2-3
TGTGCCAGCAGTTTAGGGGGCACGAGCACAGATACGCAGTATTTT
CASSLGGTSTDTQYF
>-|-|TRBV5-4|TRBJ2-7
TGTGCCAGCAGCCTTGGGACTCAGACCTACGAGCAGTACTTC
CASSLGTQTYEQYF
>-|-|TRBV5-4|TRBJ2-3
TGTGCCAGCAGCCGGGACTTCACAGATACGCAGTATTTT
CASSRDFTDTQYF
>-|-|TRBV11-1|TRBJ1-1
TGTGCCACCACGACAGCCATGAACACTGAAGCTTTCTTT
CATTTAMNTEAFF
>-|-|TRBV30|TRBJ1-2
TGTGCCTGGAGTACAGGGTCCTATGGCTACACCTTC
CAWSTGSYGYTF
>TRBD1|-|TRBV6-6|TRBJ2-2
TGTGCCAGCAGGGGGTGGGACAGCCTTAACACCGGGGAGCTGTTTTTT
CASRGWDSLNTGELFF
>-|-|TRBV28|TRBJ1-4
TGTGCCAGCAATCCACGGGGGTTGGATGAAAAACTGTTTTTT
CASNPRGLDEKLFF
>-|-|TRBV19|TRBJ2-3
TGTGCCAGTAGTACCCGCCAGGGGAGAGATACGCAGTATTTT
CASSTRQGRDTQYF
>TRBD2|-|TRBV19|TRBJ2-3
TGTGCCAGTAGTCTAGGGACTAGAGCGCAACCTTATACGCAGTATTTT
CASSLGTRAQPYTQYF
>TRBD2|-|TRBV28|TRBJ2-5
TGTGCCAGCTTCCCTAGCGGGTATACGGAGACCCAGTACTTC
CASFPSGYTETQYF